Below, 28 T cell receptor beta chains from the same sample are listed, as sequenced in a study of T cells in localized non-small cell lung cancer. Only in-frame clones appear in the TCRdb table, and some are missing; sequencing was by immunoSEQ multiplex PCR. The profile shows over 40,000 clones, around four fifths of them singletons. Sequencing used peripheral blood mononuclear cells, obtained before any cancer treatment. These receptors all stem from a man aged 35-69 years with stage III lung adenocarcinoma.

The chain carries TRBV9 and TRBJ2-3; 10 bases are a match to TRBD2. CDR1 is SGDLS, CDR2 YYNGEE, per germline. V was clipped by 0 bases and J by 8 bases; unmatched bases: 15. This CDR3 has 18 residues. The CDR3 is CASSVAGAGGPKGSTQYF. The CDR3 DNA sequence: TGTGCCAGCAGCGTAGCAGGAGCGGGGGGGCCCAAGGGGAGTACGCAGTATTTT.

The rearrangement uses TRBV29-1 and TRBJ2-2; D tentatively reads TRBD1 or TRBD2 (6 bases each). CDR3 size: 11 residues. The V gene's germline CDR1 is SQVTM and CDR2 ANQGSEA. V was trimmed by 2 bases and J by 14 bases, leaving 12 bases between them. The CDR3 DNA sequence: TGCAGCGTTGAAAGGGGGGAAGGTCTGTTTTTT. Translation: CSVERGEGLFF.

This chain links TRBV9 with TRBJ2-2; the D gene could be TRBD1 or TRBD2 (7 bases each). CDR3 size: 16 residues. Trimming left V 3 bases short and J 4 bases short, with 16 bases between. The germline V gene has CDR1 SGDLS and CDR2 YYNGEE. CDR3 coding DNA: TGTGCCAGCAGCGGGTACAGGGGAGGGGGCACCGGGGAGCTGTTTTTT. This translates into CASSGYRGGGTGELFF.

The rearrangement joins TRBV6-1 to TRBJ2-1; D gene unclear. Trimming took 3 bases from V and 6 from J, leaving 0 bases between them. Per the germline V gene, CDR1 is MNHNS and CDR2 is SASEGT. The CDR3 loop spans 10 amino acids. The CDR3 loop reads CASSDNEQFF. DNA of the CDR3: TGTGCCAGCAGTGACAATGAGCAGTTCTTC.

This clone came up a few times. The chain recombines TRBV6-5 with TRBJ1-2; D gene ambiguous. Looked up from germline, CDR1 is MNHEY and CDR2 is SVGAGI. The CDR3 contains 11 residues. Trimming cost V 7 bases and J 2 bases, with 5 bases left between them. CDR3 residues: CASMGNYGYTF. CDR3 sequence (DNA): TGTGCCAGCATGGGAAACTATGGCTACACCTTC.

V usage is TRBV7-7 and J usage is TRBJ2-5; D assignment may be TRBD1 or TRBD2 (6 bases each). The V gene lost 8 bases and the J gene lost 9 bases, with 19 bases spanning the gap. The CDR3 has 13 amino acids. Germline assignment: CDR1 SSHAT and CDR2 FNYEAQ (reference sequence). The CDR3 nucleotides read TGTGCCAGCGCACACCGGGACGGGGGCGCCCAGTACTTC. Translating it yields CASAHRDGGAQYF.

The rearrangement joins TRBV5-1 to TRBJ2-3; 8 bases agree with TRBD2. The CDR3 runs 17 residues. Germline assignment: CDR1 SGHRS and CDR2 YFSETQ. The ends lost 4 bases at V and 0 bases at J; junction bases unmatched: 10. In DNA form, the CDR3 reads TGCGCCAGCAGCCTATGGAGGGCGGGAGGTAGCACAGATACGCAGTATTTT. This translates into CASSLWRAGGSTDTQYF. The entire variable domain, with the rest obtained from reference TRBV5-1 and TRBJ2-3, is as follows: KAGVTQTPRYLIKTRGQQVTLSCSPISGHRSVSWYQQTPGQGLQFLFEYFSETQRNKGNFPGRFSGRQFSNSRSEMNVSTLELGDSALYLCASSLWRAGGSTDTQYFGPGTRLTVL.

The chain combines TRBV5-6 with TRBJ2-7; possibly TRBD1 or TRBD2 for D (5 bases each). This CDR3 has 14 residues. Germline V lookup: CDR1 SGHDT, CDR2 YYEEEE. V shed 4 bases and J shed 7 bases, with 18 bases lying between them. CDR3 bases: TGTGCCAGCAGCCCGGGGACCTTGACGAGGGAGCAGTACTTC. This gives the protein CASSPGTLTREQYF.

CDR3 in amino acids: CASSPGQGETQYF. The DNA of the CDR3 is TGTGCCAGCAGCCCCGGACAGGGAGAGACCCAGTACTTC. The chain carries TRBV7-3 and TRBJ2-5; TRBD1 aligns across 8 bases. Germline V gene sequence: CDR1 SGHTA, CDR2 FQGTGA. This CDR3 spans 13 amino acids. V lost 5 bases, J lost 4 bases, and 3 bases stayed unmatched.

This clone was recorded once. This chain links TRBV29-1 with TRBJ2-4; D might be TRBD1 (5 bases). V lost 7 bases and J 6 bases, leaving 13 bases between the germline ends. The CDR3 contains 12 residues. Germline V gene lookup returns CDR1 SQVTM and CDR2 ANQGSEA. The CDR3 sequence: CSALSQGNIQYF. Written as DNA, the CDR3 is TGCAGCGCTCTCTCCCAGGGAAACATTCAGTACTTC.

V usage is TRBV5-1 and J usage is TRBJ1-1; the match to TRBD1 covers 9 bases. The CDR3 contains 14 residues. Looked up from germline, CDR1 is SGHRS and CDR2 is YFSETQ. With 0 bases clipped from V and 7 bases from J, the junction kept 4 bases outside the gene matches. The CDR3 here is CASSLGTGAIEAFF. The CDR3 nucleotides read TGCGCCAGCAGCTTGGGGACAGGGGCGATTGAAGCTTTCTTT.

A single count supports this clone. The V and J genes are TRBV25-1 and TRBJ1-1; D uncertain. Trimming stripped 2 bases from V and 6 bases from J, with 10 bases between. CDR1 MGHDK and CDR2 SYGVNS come from the germline V gene. The CDR3 sequence is 13 residues long. The CDR3 DNA reads as TGTGCCAGCAGTGAAGCGGGCCTAGCTGAAGCTTTCTTT. It yields the protein CASSEAGLAEAFF.

The rearrangement joins TRBV10-2 to TRBJ2-1, with D unresolved. The CDR3 is made up of 15 amino acids. Germline-derived CDR1 and CDR2 are WSHSY and SAAADI. V lost 1 base and J 2 bases, leaving 9 bases between the germline ends. CDR3 loop: CASSEYANTYNEQFF. Here the CDR3 DNA reads TGCGCCAGCAGTGAGTACGCTAACACCTACAATGAGCAGTTCTTC.

The rearrangement uses TRBV5-6 and TRBJ2-7; D is perhaps TRBD1 (6 bases). Trimming left V 0 bases short and J 3 bases short, with 13 bases between. The CDR3 contains 15 residues. In germline, CDR1 is SGHDT, CDR2 YYEEEE. The CDR3 reads CASSLGDNLNYEQYF. Written as DNA, the CDR3 is TGTGCCAGCAGCTTGGGGGACAATTTAAACTACGAGCAGTACTTC. The full variable domain, in which reference TRBV5-6 and TRBJ2-7 provide the parts outside the CDR3, is DAGVTQSPTHLIKTRGQQVTLRCSPKSGHDTVSWYQQALGQGPQFIFQYYEEEERQRGNFPDRFSGHQFPNYSSELNVNALLLGDSALYLCASSLGDNLNYEQYFGPGTRLTVT.

This clone is large (0.1 to 1%) by share. The chain has TRBV4-1 and TRBJ1-2, with unresolved D. The CDR3 spans 14 residues. The germline V and J ends were trimmed by 0 bases and 4 bases, with 9 bases remaining between them. Germline V gene sequence: CDR1 MGHRA, CDR2 YSYEKL. This CDR3 is CASSQDSTFYGYTF. As DNA, the CDR3 is TGCGCCAGCAGCCAAGATTCGACGTTCTATGGCTACACCTTC.

The chain is built from TRBV5-6 and TRBJ2-5; D not certain. CDR1 is SGHDT, CDR2 YYEEEE, per germline. CDR3 size: 14 residues. V dropped 4 bases and J dropped 1 base, with 11 bases sitting between them. CDR3 loop: CASSEGSTQETQYF. The CDR3 bases are TGTGCCAGCAGCGAAGGGTCAACCCAAGAGACCCAGTACTTC.

The genes are TRBV2 and TRBJ1-5, with a weak D call TRBD1 (5 bases). This CDR3 is built from 13 residues. The V end was cut by 8 bases, the J end by 1 base, with 9 bases between. Looked up from germline, CDR1 is SNHLY and CDR2 is FYNNEI. The CDR3 loop reads CASGRDSNQPQHF. The CDR3 region has the DNA TGTGCCAGCGGTCGGGACAGCAATCAGCCCCAGCATTTT. The full variable domain, rest sourced from reference TRBV2 and TRBJ1-5, is EPEVTQTPSHQVTQMGQEVILRCVPISNHLYFYWYRQILGQKVEFLVSFYNNEISEKSEIFDDQFSVERPDGSNFTLKIRSTKLEDSAMYFCASGRDSNQPQHFGDGTRLSIL.

The V gene is TRBV10-2, the J gene TRBJ2-1, with D perhaps given as TRBD1 or TRBD2 (5 bases each). V dropped 4 bases and J dropped 0 bases, with 13 bases sitting between them. Germline CDR1 is WSHSY and CDR2 is SAAADI. The CDR3 sequence is 16 residues long. The CDR3 region has the DNA TGCGCCAGCAGTGGGGGCGGGCAGAGCTCCTACAATGAGCAGTTCTTC. Amino acid sequence: CASSGGGQSSYNEQFF.

In this sample, this clone turned up a few times. This chain joins TRBV6-5 and TRBJ1-2; D is perhaps TRBD1 (5 bases). V shed 3 bases and J shed 4 bases, with 15 bases lying between them. Germline CDR1 is MNHEY and CDR2 is SVGAGI. This CDR3 is 15 amino acids long. For the CDR3, the DNA is TGTGCCAGCAGTTATTCAGATGGGGGTAGCTATGGCTACACCTTC. It is translated as CASSYSDGGSYGYTF.

V is TRBV9 and J is TRBJ1-5; D not resolved. V lost 3 bases and J lost 2, with 9 bases in between. CDR3 length: 14 amino acids. Looked up from germline, CDR1 is SGDLS and CDR2 is YYNGEE. The CDR3 sequence is CASSGKEGNQPQHF. DNA for the CDR3: TGTGCCAGCAGCGGAAAGGAAGGCAATCAGCCCCAGCATTTT. Combining the CDR3 with reference TRBV9 and TRBJ1-5 gives the whole variable domain DSGVTQTPKHLITATGQRVTLRCSPRSGDLSVYWYQQSLDQGLQFLIQYYNGEERAKGNILERFSAQQFPDLHSELNLSSLELGDSALYFCASSGKEGNQPQHFGDGTRLSIL.

This clone was found once. The V gene is TRBV7-9, the J gene TRBJ1-1, with a tentative D call TRBD1 (6 bases). Germline-derived CDR1 and CDR2 are SEHNR and FQNEAQ (reference sequence). V lost 5 bases and J 5 bases, leaving 21 bases between the germline ends. CDR3 size: 16 residues. The chain's CDR3 is CASSNLGGQSGTEAFF. CDR3 in DNA: TGTGCCAGCAGCAATTTGGGGGGGCAGTCTGGAACTGAAGCTTTCTTT.

A word on this clone: Relative to the germline gene, one junction end is altered; a read error may explain this. The genes are TRBV7-3 and TRBJ1-5; a possible D gene is TRBD1 (5 bases). CDR1 SGHTA and CDR2 FQGTGA come from the germline V gene. This CDR3 is 13 amino acids long. The CDR3 is CASSLTGDQPQHF. The CDR3 region has the DNA TGTGCCAGCAGCCTAACAGGAGATCAGCCCCAGCATTTT. The full variable domain, its missing parts supplied by reference TRBV7-3 and TRBJ1-5, is GAGVSQTPSNKVTEKGKYVELRCDPISGHTALYWYRQSLGQGPEFLIYFQGTGAADDSGLPNDRFFAVRPEGSVSTLKIQRTERGDSAVYLCASSLTGDQPQHFGDGTRLSIL.

The V and J genes are TRBV4-2 and TRBJ2-6, with D tentatively TRBD2 (5 bases). The CDR3 sequence is 15 residues long. The V and J ends lost 1 base and 2 bases respectively, with 6 bases between them. Germline-derived CDR1 and CDR2 are LGHNA and YNFKEQ. The CDR3 spells CASSQAGTGANVLTF. The CDR3 DNA follows: TGTGCCAGCAGCCAAGCCGGGACTGGGGCCAACGTCCTGACTTTC.

The V and J genes are TRBV4-1 and TRBJ1-2; perhaps TRBD1 as D (5 bases). Trimming shortened V by 0 bases and J by 8 bases, and 16 bases separated the two germline ends. Per germline, CDR1 MGHRA and CDR2 YSYEKL. The CDR3 is 15 residues long. This chain's CDR3 is CASSQDRSGSAGYTF. Here the CDR3 DNA reads TGCGCCAGCAGCCAAGACCGCTCAGGGTCAGCAGGCTACACCTTC.

V usage is TRBV10-1 and J usage is TRBJ1-1; no clear D gene. The CDR3 extends over 13 amino acids. The ends were cut back, 3 bases at V and 0 bases at J, with 5 bases in the middle. CDR1 is WNHNN and CDR2 is SYGVQD in the germline V gene (reference sequence). The DNA of the CDR3 is TGCGCCAGCAGTGACGGCATGAACACTGAAGCTTTCTTT. It specifies CASSDGMNTEAFF.

CDR3 in amino acids: CASSIDRGRSEVQYF. CDR3 sequence (DNA): TGTGCCAGTAGTATAGATCGGGGCCGCTCGGAGGTCCAGTACTTC. The gene calls are TRBV19 and TRBJ2-5, with D perhaps being TRBD1 or TRBD2 (5 bases each). CDR1 and CDR2 from the germline V gene are LNHDA and SQIVND (reference sequence). CDR3 length: 15 amino acids. The ends were cut back, 0 bases at V and 10 bases at J, with 18 bases in the middle.

The J gene is TRBJ1-5, the V gene TRBV7-9, with no clear D. The germline V gene encodes CDR1 SEHNR and CDR2 FQNEAQ (reference sequence). V shed 4 bases and J shed 5 bases, with 12 bases lying between them. This CDR3 region has 14 residues. Written as DNA, the CDR3 is TGTGCCAGCAGCTCCGCACTCTGGGATCAGCCCCAGCATTTT. Translation: CASSSALWDQPQHF.

The rearrangement uses TRBV14 and TRBJ2-7; 8 bases are shared with TRBD2. Germline lookup yields CDR1 SGHDN and CDR2 FVKESK. The junction had 6 bases not matched to a gene; V was cut back by 1 base and J by 4 bases. CDR3 length: 15 amino acids. CDR3 nucleotide sequence: TGTGCCAGCAGCCAAGCGTGGGCTAGCGGGTACGAGCAGTACTTC. Translating gives CASSQAWASGYEQYF.